These 3 T cell receptor beta chains originate from one sample sequenced in a study of glioma-infiltrating T cells after dendritic cell vaccination. Sequenced by immunoSEQ multiplex PCR; TCRdb stores in-frame clones only, minus some. In the table there are 40,000 to 60,000 clones, about 85% of which are singletons. Source: blood, taken before dendritic cell vaccination. The source of these receptors is a human donor with glioblastoma.

The chain carries TRBV5-1 and TRBJ2-3; TRBD2 agrees at 9 bases. Germline assignment: CDR1 SGHRS and CDR2 YFSETQ. V dropped 4 bases and J dropped 3; count of bases not matched to a gene: 9. The CDR3 has 16 amino acids. This CDR3 is CASSQKAGGSTDTQYF. The CDR3 coding sequence is TGCGCCAGCAGCCAGAAAGCGGGGGGCAGTACAGATACGCAGTATTTT.

CDR3 region: CASPGQGAIGTEAFF. Written as DNA, the CDR3 is TGTGCCAGCCCGGGACAGGGGGCGATAGGGACTGAAGCTTTCTTT. This chain connects TRBV27 to TRBJ1-1; 12 bases are shared with TRBD1. Looked up from germline, CDR1 is MNHEY and CDR2 is SMNVEV (reference sequence). The CDR3 runs to 15 residues. V shed 8 bases, J shed 5 bases, and the junction held 9 bases outside the gene matches.

CDR3 sequence reads: CASSRGLRGSGGELFF. The CDR3, as DNA: TGTGCCAGCAGCAGGGGGCTACGGGGTAGCGGCGGGGAGCTGTTTTTT. The gene calls are TRBV9 and TRBJ2-2, with D possibly being TRBD1 (7 bases). Looked up from germline, CDR1 is SGDLS and CDR2 is YYNGEE. The CDR3 is 16 amino acids. The V end lost 4 bases, the J end lost 7 bases, and 20 bases lay between the germline ends. The whole variable domain, remainder taken from reference TRBV9 and TRBJ2-2, is DSGVTQTPKHLITATGQRVTLRCSPRSGDLSVYWYQQSLDQGLQFLIQYYNGEERAKGNILERFSAQQFPDLHSELNLSSLELGDSALYFCASSRGLRGSGGELFFGEGSRLTVL.